One sample yielded the 8 T cell receptor beta chains listed below, sequenced in a study of cytomegalovirus exposure and HLA in healthy donors. A multiplex PCR was run with 60 Vbeta primers and 13 Jbeta primers. Libraries were prepared by immunoSEQ multiplex PCR; TCRdb keeps only in-frame clonotypes and omits some of them. Among approximately 76,000 clones, roughly 73% were seen once, and the ten largest hold 15% to 20%. The sequencing input was PBMCs. Source of these receptors: a woman in her thirties or forties in good health and CMV-seropositive.

J is TRBJ1-1 and V is TRBV6-5; TRBD1 matches 8 bases. The CDR3 is 14 residues long. The V gene's germline CDR1 is MNHEY and CDR2 SVGAGI. The trim removed 3 bases at V and 4 bases at J, leaving 4 bases unmatched. The CDR3 here is CASSYSTGGTEAFF. In DNA form, the CDR3 reads TGTGCCAGCAGTTATTCTACAGGGGGCACTGAAGCTTTCTTT.

The gene calls are TRBV15 and TRBJ1-2, with no clear D. The CDR3 has 14 amino acids. From germline, CDR1 is LNHNV and CDR2 YYDKDF (reference sequence). Trimming shortened V by 4 bases and J by 2 bases, and 11 bases separated the two germline ends. The CDR3 loop is CATSKRTGNYGYTF. For the CDR3, the DNA is TGTGCCACCAGCAAGCGGACGGGGAACTATGGCTACACCTTC.

This clone was counted once. This chain joins TRBV7-9 and TRBJ1-4, with 7 bases that match TRBD1. The CDR3 runs 16 residues. The junction had 13 bases not matched to a gene; V was cut back by 7 bases and J by 5 bases. Germline V gene sequence: CDR1 SEHNR, CDR2 FQNEAQ (reference sequence). This CDR3 reads CASIRQGLGGNEKLFF. As DNA, the CDR3 is TGTGCCAGCATCAGACAGGGACTTGGGGGCAATGAAAAACTGTTTTTT.

The chain has TRBV6-5 and TRBJ2-7; no firm D call. This CDR3 region has 14 residues. The V gene's germline CDR1 is MNHEY and CDR2 SVGAGI. The ends were cut back, 2 bases at V and 2 bases at J, with 10 bases in the middle. Written as DNA, the CDR3 is TGTGCCAGCAGTTACGGCGGTAATACCTACGAGCAGTACTTC. It is translated as CASSYGGNTYEQYF.

The DNA of the CDR3 is TGTGCCAGTAGTATCGGGGGTTATACTAACACTGAAGCTTTCTTT. It translates to CASSIGGYTNTEAFF. The chain has TRBV19 and TRBJ1-1; D is perhaps TRBD1 (5 bases). V lost 3 bases, J lost 2 bases, and 13 bases lay in between. The V gene's germline CDR1 is LNHDA and CDR2 SQIVND (reference sequence). There are 15 residues in the CDR3.

This sequence joins TRBV6-4 and TRBJ2-3, with TRBD2 identical over 8 bases. The V segment lost 4 bases and the J segment 3 bases; nucleotides outside the gene matches: 3. In germline, CDR1 is MRHNA, CDR2 SNTAGT. This CDR3 comprises 14 residues. CDR3 sequence: CASSVASGTDTQYF. CDR3 DNA: TGTGCCAGCAGTGTGGCTAGCGGGACAGATACGCAGTATTTT.

V gene TRBV9 combines with J gene TRBJ1-3; possibly TRBD1 for D (5 bases). Trimming cost V 4 bases and J 8 bases, with 22 bases left between them. CDR3 size: 16 residues. CDR1 and CDR2 (germline): SGDLS, YYNGEE. The CDR3 sequence is CASSPPLQGNGDTIYF. DNA of the CDR3: TGTGCCAGCAGCCCCCCCTTGCAGGGTAACGGAGACACCATATATTTT.

V usage is TRBV6-1 and J usage is TRBJ1-6; tentatively, D is TRBD1 (5 bases). This CDR3 region has 13 residues. V was trimmed by 3 bases and J by 10 bases, leaving 10 bases between them. Germline values: CDR1 MNHNS, CDR2 SASEGT. This CDR3 is CASSEQGRSPLHF. As DNA, the CDR3 is TGTGCCAGCAGTGAGCAGGGTCGGTCACCCCTCCACTTT.